This T cell receptor (beta chain) originates from a study of radiation and T cells in renal cell carcinoma (dated by TCRdb to between 2020 and 2021). Concerning the study at large: Samples were obtained from a clinical trial, in which 15 Gy stereotactic body radiation therapy was delivered to primary renal cell carcinomas and nephrectomy was performed 4 weeks later. In total, almost 55 samples, comprising roughly 25 tumors and about 27 peripheral blood samples, were subjected to TCR beta sequencing. Across all 50 or so samples, 4,016,671 unique CDR3 nucleotide sequences, encoding 2.5 million to 3 million unique CDR3 amino acid sequences, were identified.

The immunoSEQ kit was used, according to the manufacturer's recommendations, to generate TCR beta libraries from genomic DNA. For library preparation, a first multiplex PCR was performed with proprietary primers, followed by a second PCR in which unique barcodes were added, and bead cleanups were performed after each round. Each sample batch included a kit-provided positive control reaction and a negative control reaction. The final libraries were assessed on an Agilent 4200 TapeStation D1000 ScreenTape, pooled by volume, and quantified by qPCR. Sequencing was performed on an Illumina NextSeq500 using a MidOutput 150-cycle cartridge, with 156 Read1 cycles, 15 Index1 cycles, and the kit custom primers. The pooled library was loaded at around 1 pM with an approximately 21% PhiX control spike-in. Per the source publication's procedure: The vendor-processed data were analyzed in R, and a clonotype was defined as all T cells that share the same CDR3 nucleotide sequence. In the clone abundance analyses, frequencies in each sample were normalized to that sample's 10,000 most abundant clones. Before analysis, public T cell clones were removed, and these numbered fewer than five per sample on average. Tumor-enriched and baseline blood-enriched clonotypes were defined by at least a 32-fold difference in abundance between compartments. A beta-binomial differential abundance model was applied to find clonotypes that expanded or contracted between blood time points. The Baroni-Urbani and Buser coefficient was used to measure tumor-blood repertoire similarity, and groups were compared with two-tailed Wilcoxon tests in R. As stored in TCRdb, this immuneACCESS dataset retains in-frame rearrangements with V and J assigned. A fraction of the clones does not appear; measured against another copy, unresolved V genes explain less than half of the discrepancy, and the remainder lacks a known reason. V and J calls and clone size come straight from that table; D and trimming were deduced from the DNA. Across this sample there are roughly 140,000 clones, with roughly 86% seen only once. The top ten constitute around 13% of the sample.

According to the study, the label for this sample's time point signals: blood 2 weeks post-SBRT. The label giving this sample's treatment or condition can be read as: 15 Gy SBRT to primary tumor, nephrectomy 4 weeks later. To track tumor-enriched clonotypes, serial peripheral blood was sampled from radiation-treated patients at baseline and at 2 weeks and 4 weeks after SBRT. Every patient's renal cell carcinoma showed clear cell pathology. The QIAamp DNA Blood Mini Kit (Qiagen) was used to prepare genomic DNA for TCR sequencing. Only samples passing all quality control checks were included in the analyses. V loses 6 bases, J loses 1 base, and the germline ends lie 13 bases apart. Taken from cysteine to phenylalanine, the CDR3 has 14 residues. The kept DNA is CDR3 alone, 42 bases in frame from the first base. The germline V gene supplies CDR1 MDHEN and CDR2 SYDVKM. General findings and caveats noted by the study authors: Because no pretreatment tumor biopsies were available, whether clonotypes were present in the tumor at baseline could not be determined. Blood repertoire dynamics were not followed beyond 4 weeks after treatment. With a single-armed trial design, the study had no way to address how radiation dose or scheduling affects the TCR repertoire. Top tumor clonotypes rose in blood from baseline to 2 weeks post-radiation, then contracted by 4 weeks, suggesting transient expansion of tumor-resident clones.

This clone was seen a single time. What this receptor recognizes is not known. No much larger clone is present one base from it, and per-base qualities are unavailable. The source of this sequence is a woman in her fifties or sixties with renal cell carcinoma. Here the sequenced sample was blood, taken from a patient whose treatment included radiotherapy and nephrectomy. This chain joins TRBV28 to TRBJ2-7; the D gene is unclear. CDR3 loop: CASRHRPDSYEQYF. The DNA is TGTGCCAGCAGGCACCGCCCGGATTCCTACGAGCAGTACTTC.